This TCR beta chain comes out of a study of OX40 agonist ivuxolimab in advanced cancers. Clones were read by immunoSEQ multiplex PCR, and TCRdb kept only the in-frame ones, dropping some. The sample has approximately 54,000 clones, around nine tenths seen once. V gave up 3 bases and J gave up 6 bases, with 17 bases separating them. This CDR3 has 15 residues. The germline V gene encodes CDR1 KGHSH and CDR2 LQKENI. Sequences were derived from CD4+ or CD8+ T cells sorted from blood, sampled in a trial of the OX40 agonist ivuxolimab. The V and J genes are TRBV18 and TRBJ1-2; a weak D match, TRBD1 (6 bases). The sequence was collected from an adult with an advanced solid tumor such as melanoma, head and neck, liver or kidney cancer. CDR3 protein: CASSPLHRAQDGYTF. CDR3 DNA: TGTGCCAGCTCACCTCTTCACAGGGCCCAAGATGGCTACACCTTC.